This record looks at one T cell receptor beta chain sequence and its context. The CDR3 spans 14 residues. The V segment lost 6 bases and the J segment 7 bases; nucleotides outside the gene matches: 9. Germline V gives CDR1 LNHDA, CDR2 SQIVND (reference sequence). In the study's own analysis: Amplification with reference gene primers provided the estimates of nucleated cell counts. Measured with immunoSEQ multiplex PCR; TCRdb has only the in-frame clones, and not every one. V, J and clone size are those of that table, while D and trimming were read from the DNA. The sample yields some 250,000 clones, roughly 88% seen once. The sample belongs to a study of blood T cell repertoires in COVID-19. About the study: Acute-phase and convalescent COVID-19 samples originated in the United States, Italy and Spain. PBMCs, B-cell-depleted T cells, or T cells were the source of the cDNA or gDNA that made up the material.

The sequence was obtained from an elderly man with acute or convalescent COVID-19. This chain connects TRBV19 to TRBJ2-1; 7 positions agree with TRBD1. Input material: peripheral blood. The DNA of the CDR3 is TGTGCCAGTAGACAGGGGAACCTACGGAATGAGCAGTTCTTC. This encodes CASRQGNLRNEQFF.